This TCR beta chain emerged from a study of regulatory T cells in long-lasting Graves disease. Assembly of TCR beta libraries relied on iRepertoire HTBI primers together with Arm-PCR of CDR3 regions. TCRdb re-derived calls from the multiplex PCR reads in MiXCR, one entry per CDR3 protein. Seen here are fewer than 650,000 distinct CDR3 sequences, about 16% observed once, and the top ten hold around a sixth. The V segment lost 2 bases and the J segment 4 bases; nucleotides outside the gene matches: 4. The CDR3 consists of 16 residues. Germline-derived CDR1 and CDR2 are SGDLS and YYNGEE. The sample holds a few counts of this clonotype. The antigen is unknown. Time point given: newly diagnosed GD, antithyroid drugs for less than 3 months. With RNA extracted from PBMCs as input, the TCR library was made. Overall study results and limits: With under 3,500 shared public clonotypes, persistent patients exceeded new patients, who shared roughly 920. When disease was persistent, TRBV28, TRBJ1-2 and TRBJ2-5 were the favored segments.

These data were also reused for a study on T cells in Graves' hyperthyroidism and ophthalmopathy. That publication notes: The HTBI primer set drove a first-round RT-PCR of the TCR CDR3. In validation, the model predicted ophthalmopathy. These predictions came a median about 6.5 months before onset.

The chain joins TRBV9 to TRBJ2-2; 11 bases are shared with TRBD2. The specimen comprised peripheral blood mononuclear cells (PBMCs), sampled at new diagnosis, from a patient treated with antithyroid drugs. This clonotype was obtained from a woman aged 25 to 39 with Graves disease. CDR3 in amino acids: CASSVLAGGPTGELFF. DNA of the CDR3: TGTGCCAGCAGCGTCCTAGCGGGAGGCCCCACCGGGGAGCTGTTTTTT.